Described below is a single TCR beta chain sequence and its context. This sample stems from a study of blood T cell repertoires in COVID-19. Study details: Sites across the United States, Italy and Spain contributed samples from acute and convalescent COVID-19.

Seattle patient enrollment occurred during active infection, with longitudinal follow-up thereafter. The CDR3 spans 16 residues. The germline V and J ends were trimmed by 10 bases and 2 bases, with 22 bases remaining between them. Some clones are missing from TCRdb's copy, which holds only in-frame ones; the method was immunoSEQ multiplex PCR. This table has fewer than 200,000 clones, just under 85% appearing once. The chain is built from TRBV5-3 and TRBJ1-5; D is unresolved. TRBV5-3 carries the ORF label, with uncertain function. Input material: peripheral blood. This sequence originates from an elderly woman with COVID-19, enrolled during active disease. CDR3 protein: CASWAVRERGNQPQHF. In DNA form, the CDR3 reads TGTGCCTCGTGGGCAGTGAGAGAGAGGGGCAATCAGCCCCAGCATTTT.